These 20 T cell receptor beta chains share one sample of origin, sequenced in a study of T cell responses to AZD1222 COVID-19 vaccine. The protocol was immunoSEQ multiplex PCR, while the TCRdb copy is restricted to in-frame clones and leaves out a portion. The data show around 110,000 clones, about 90% seen once. Sequencing used peripheral blood, obtained on day 0 of AZD1222 vaccination. These TCRs come from an adult in good health.

The J gene is TRBJ2-1, the V gene TRBV7-2, with D possibly being TRBD2 (8 bases). The CDR3 covers 16 residues. Germline V gene sequence: CDR1 SGHTA, CDR2 FQGNSA. V was clipped by 2 bases and J by 7 bases, with 18 bases between them. The CDR3 region is CASSLQGGVAGNEQFF. In nucleotides, the CDR3 is TGTGCCAGCAGCTTACAGGGGGGTGTAGCGGGAAATGAGCAGTTCTTC.

The chain has TRBV3-1 (or the pseudogene TRBV3-2) and TRBJ1-6; TRBD1 is a possible D gene (5 bases). Germline lookup yields CDR1 LGHDT and CDR2 YNNKEL (reference sequence). Trimming removed 1 base from V and 9 bases from J, with 13 bases in between. This CDR3 comprises 15 residues. The CDR3 sequence: CASSQVRAGSSPLHF. As DNA, the CDR3 is TGTGCCAGCAGCCAAGTTAGGGCAGGGAGTTCACCCCTCCACTTT.

This chain connects TRBV7-9 to TRBJ1-2; 7 bases line up with TRBD1. Germline V lookup: CDR1 SEHNR, CDR2 FQNEAQ (reference sequence). V shed 1 base, J shed 4 bases, and the junction held 3 bases outside the gene matches. The CDR3 is 14 amino acids. The CDR3 nucleotides are TGTGCCAGCAGCTTAGACAGGGGAGGCTATGGCTACACCTTC. Its translation is CASSLDRGGYGYTF.

The chain uses TRBV3-1 (or the pseudogene TRBV3-2) and TRBJ1-2; D is ambiguous. Per the germline V gene, CDR1 is LGHDT and CDR2 is YNNKEL (reference sequence). This CDR3 comprises 13 residues. V dropped 6 bases and J dropped 4 bases, with 12 bases sitting between them. The CDR3 reads CASREDGRYGYTF. The DNA for the CDR3 is TGTGCCAGCAGGGAGGACGGACGCTATGGCTACACCTTC.

This rearrangement joins TRBV7-9 to TRBJ1-4; no clear D gene. The ends were cut back, 5 bases at V and 8 bases at J, with 15 bases in the middle. Germline loops: CDR1 SEHNR, CDR2 FQNEAQ (reference sequence). The CDR3 loop spans 14 amino acids. The CDR3 nucleotides read TGTGCCAGCAGCCCGGACGGGCTTAGGGAAAAACTGTTTTTT. Amino acid sequence: CASSPDGLREKLFF.

The V gene is TRBV2, the J gene TRBJ2-2, with D tentatively TRBD1 (5 bases). CDR1 SNHLY and CDR2 FYNNEI come from the germline V gene. There are 14 residues in the CDR3. Trimming took off 8 bases at V and 4 bases at J, with 14 bases between the two ends. The CDR3 region has the DNA TGTGCCAGCCAGACAGCATTAACCACCGGGGAGCTGTTTTTT. Its translation is CASQTALTTGELFF.

The rearrangement joins TRBV28 to TRBJ2-7; no reliable D call. CDR1 MDHEN and CDR2 SYDVKM come from the germline V gene. The CDR3 sequence is 12 residues long. Trimming pared 2 bases from V and 5 bases from J, leaving 7 bases between. CDR3 amino acids: CASSLPGDEQYF. CDR3 DNA sequence: TGTGCCAGCAGTTTACCCGGAGACGAGCAGTACTTC. The variable domain in full, completed from reference TRBV28 and TRBJ2-7, reads DVKVTQSSRYLVKRTGEKVFLECVQDMDHENMFWYRQDPGLGLRLIYFSYDVKMKEKGDIPEGYSVSREKKERFSLILESASTNQTSMYLCASSLPGDEQYFGPGTRLTVT.

The rearrangement links TRBV5-5 to TRBJ1-5; no clear D gene. V was cut by 0 bases and J by 5 bases, with 12 bases left in between. In germline, CDR1 is SGHKS, CDR2 YYEKEE (reference sequence). This CDR3 has 15 amino acids. The CDR3 sequence: CASSLAIQVYQPQHF. In DNA form, the CDR3 reads TGTGCCAGCAGCTTGGCCATCCAGGTGTATCAGCCCCAGCATTTT.

The rearrangement links TRBV11-3 to TRBJ2-1; possible D gene TRBD1, 6 bases. The V gene lost 0 bases and the J gene lost 9 bases, with 15 bases spanning the gap. Germline V gene sequence: CDR1 SGHNT, CDR2 YENEEA. This CDR3 has 15 amino acids. The CDR3 DNA is TGTGCCAGCAGCTTAGATCATACAGGGTCGGGTGAGCAGTTCTTC. Its protein product is CASSLDHTGSGEQFF. Variable domain in full (rest from reference TRBV11-3 and TRBJ2-1): EAGVVQSPRYKIIEKKQPVAFWCNPISGHNTLYWYLQNLGQGPELLIRYENEEAVDDSQLPKDRFSAERLKGVDSTLKIQPAELGDSAVYLCASSLDHTGSGEQFFGPGTRLTVL.

CDR3 loop: CASSHDSNQPQHF. CDR3 in DNA: TGTGCCAGCAGCCATGACAGCAATCAGCCCCAGCATTTT. V gene TRBV3-1 (or the pseudogene TRBV3-2) combines with J gene TRBJ1-5; D unresolved. Germline CDR1 and CDR2: LGHDT and YNNKEL (reference sequence). CDR3 size: 13 residues. Trimming pared 3 bases from V and 1 base from J, leaving 4 bases between.

The chain carries TRBV15 and TRBJ1-1; TRBD1 is a possible D gene (5 bases). Deletions cut 0 bases from V and 4 bases from J, with 12 bases between. Germline V gene lookup returns CDR1 LNHNV and CDR2 YYDKDF (reference sequence). The CDR3 has 15 amino acids. CDR3 sequence reads: CATSRDKYQGTEAFF. CDR3 DNA: TGTGCCACCAGCAGAGATAAGTACCAGGGCACTGAAGCTTTCTTT.

The V gene is TRBV6-5, the J gene TRBJ1-1, with 8 bases lining up with TRBD1. The V gene end was trimmed by 5 bases and the J gene end by 1 base; junction bases not matched to a gene: 3. Germline CDR1 reads MNHEY; CDR2 reads SVGAGI. The CDR3 has 14 residues. Here the CDR3 DNA reads TGTGCCAGCAGTCTTCAGGGGGCGAACACTGAAGCTTTCTTT. It is translated as CASSLQGANTEAFF.

The count of this clone is one. The chain links TRBV19 to TRBJ2-2; 7 bases agree with TRBD2. Germline lookup yields CDR1 LNHDA and CDR2 SQIVND (reference sequence). The V segment lost 0 bases and the J segment 6 bases; nucleotides outside the gene matches: 1. The CDR3 has 14 residues. The DNA for the CDR3 is TGTGCCAGTAGTATAGAGGGGGGGGCCGGGGAGCTGTTTTTT. Translating gives CASSIEGGAGELFF. The whole variable domain, filled in from reference TRBV19 and TRBJ2-2, reads DGGITQSPKYLFRKEGQNVTLSCEQNLNHDAMYWYRQDPGQGLRLIYYSQIVNDFQKGDIAEGYSVSREKKESFPLTVTSAQKNPTAFYLCASSIEGGAGELFFGEGSRLTVL.

This clone has a single count. V usage is TRBV18 and J usage is TRBJ1-2; TRBD1 might be the D (6 bases). Germline loops: CDR1 KGHSH, CDR2 LQKENI. This CDR3 contains 14 residues. Trimming removed 2 bases from V and 4 bases from J, with 11 bases in between. The CDR3 DNA sequence: TGTGCCAGCTCACCAGGGGACACCCGCTATGGCTACACCTTC. Translation: CASSPGDTRYGYTF.

In its sample, this clone was seen once. The J gene is TRBJ2-1, the V gene TRBV19, with D unresolved. Germline V CDR1 and CDR2: LNHDA, SQIVND (reference sequence). V gave up 7 bases and J gave up 0 bases, with 13 bases separating them. CDR3 length: 15 amino acids. As DNA, the CDR3 is TGTGCCAGTACTAATTTGGGTCTCTCCTACAATGAGCAGTTCTTC. Its protein is CASTNLGLSYNEQFF.

This clone appeared a few times. The V and J genes are TRBV7-9 and TRBJ2-1; weak D call: TRBD1 (5 bases). The CDR3 covers 15 residues. Trimming took off 0 bases at V and 7 bases at J, with 13 bases between the two ends. Germline-derived CDR1 and CDR2 are SEHNR and FQNEAQ (reference sequence). CDR3 DNA: TGTGCCAGCAGCTTAGCTGGGGCAGCACGTAATGAGCAGTTCTTC. Encoded protein: CASSLAGAARNEQFF.

The rearrangement links TRBV12-3 or TRBV12-4 to TRBJ2-7, with TRBD2 as a possible D gene (5 bases). This CDR3 comprises 13 residues. V lost 4 bases and J lost 2, with 9 bases in between. The DNA of the CDR3 is TGTGCCAGCAGTTATGACGGGACCTACGAGCAGTACTTC. Translating it yields CASSYDGTYEQYF.

This clone has more than one count but fewer than ten. V and J are TRBV7-3 and TRBJ2-1, with 10 bases matching TRBD2. Trimming cost V 3 bases and J 4 bases; bases outside gene matches: 3. Germline V lookup: CDR1 SGHTA, CDR2 FQGTGA. The CDR3 contains 15 residues. The CDR3 sequence: CASSLGTSDYNEQFF. CDR3 nucleotides: TGTGCCAGCAGCTTGGGGACTAGCGATTACAATGAGCAGTTCTTC.

The chain couples TRBV24-1 to TRBJ1-5; a weak D match, TRBD1 (6 bases). Trimming left V 3 bases short and J 1 base short, with 9 bases between. In germline, CDR1 is KGHDR, CDR2 SFDVKD. This CDR3 is built from 15 residues. Written as DNA, the CDR3 is TGTGCCACCAGTGATAAACAGGGAAGCAATCAGCCCCAGCATTTT. This encodes CATSDKQGSNQPQHF.

J is TRBJ1-1 and V is TRBV6-6; possibly TRBD1 for D (5 bases). CDR3 length equals 21 residues. Germline V gives CDR1 MNHNY, CDR2 SVGAGI (reference sequence). V lost 5 bases and J lost 3, with 34 bases in between. The CDR3 DNA sequence: TGTGCCAGCAGTCCCCCACATCCGGGACCCAAACGGCCCATGATGTACACTGAAGCTTTCTTT. Translating gives CASSPPHPGPKRPMMYTEAFF.